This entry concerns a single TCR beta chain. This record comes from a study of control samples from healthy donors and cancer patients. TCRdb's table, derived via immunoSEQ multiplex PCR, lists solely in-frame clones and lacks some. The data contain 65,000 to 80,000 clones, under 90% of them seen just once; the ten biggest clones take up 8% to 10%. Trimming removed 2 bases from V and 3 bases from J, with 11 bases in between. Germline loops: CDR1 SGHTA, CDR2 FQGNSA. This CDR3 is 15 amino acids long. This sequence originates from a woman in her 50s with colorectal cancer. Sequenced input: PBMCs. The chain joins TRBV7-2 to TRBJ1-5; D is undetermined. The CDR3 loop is CASSLSSRLNQPQHF. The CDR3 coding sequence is TGTGCCAGCAGCTTATCCTCCAGGCTCAATCAGCCCCAGCATTTT.